These 10 T cell receptor beta chains came from one sample sequenced in a study of T cells in Graves' hyperthyroidism and ophthalmopathy. Amplified regions were TCR beta CDR3 sequences from RNA transcripts. The TCR CDR3 first-round RT-PCR relied on the HTBI primer set. TCRdb used MiXCR to reprocess the multiplex PCR reads, holding one entry per CDR3 protein. The sample includes about 96,000 distinct CDR3 sequences, 51% of them seen just once. The sample comprised blood. These receptors came from a woman in her thirties or forties with Graves' hyperthyroidism.

The rearrangement joins TRBV5-1 to TRBJ2-2; possibly TRBD1 for D (6 bases). Trimming removed 9 bases from V and 2 bases from J, with 14 bases in between. This CDR3 comprises 14 residues. Germline V gene sequence: CDR1 SGHRS, CDR2 YFSETQ. The CDR3 sequence is CATRDNQNTGELFF. The CDR3 DNA follows: TGCGCCACCAGGGACAATCAAAACACCGGGGAGCTGTTTTTT.

V is TRBV2 and J is TRBJ2-7; TRBD1 matches 7 bases. Germline CDR1 and CDR2: SNHLY and FYNNEI. The CDR3 consists of 14 residues. V lost 6 bases to trimming and J lost 1 base; unmatched junction nucleotides: 6. This CDR3 is CASRSGQASYEQYF. The CDR3 nucleotides read TGTGCCAGCAGATCCGGACAGGCATCCTACGAGCAGTACTTC.

This clonotype was observed at least ten times. V gene TRBV20-1 combines with J gene TRBJ2-5, with D hard to call. Germline assignment: CDR1 DFQATT and CDR2 SNEGSKA (reference sequence). V was pared by 6 bases and J by 5 bases, with 16 bases between. The CDR3 loop spans 13 amino acids. The CDR3 loop reads CSASGVGVETQYF. CDR3 DNA: TGCAGTGCCTCGGGTGTCGGCGTGGAGACCCAGTACTTC.

On this clonotype: A clone one base away is much larger, so this may be a read error. The CDR3 nucleotides read TGTGCCAGCAGCGCCGGGGGGCGGAACACCGGGGAGCTGTTTTTT. Its protein is CASSAGGRNTGELFF. The gene calls are TRBV7-2 and TRBJ2-2, with D perhaps matching TRBD2 (7 bases). Per germline, CDR1 SGHTA and CDR2 FQGNSA. The CDR3 has 15 residues. The ends were cut back, 5 bases at V and 1 base at J, with 11 bases in the middle.

V usage is TRBV10-3 and J usage is TRBJ2-5, with TRBD2 identical over 10 bases. The trim removed 8 bases at V and 4 bases at J, leaving 10 bases unmatched. The CDR3 runs 15 residues. Germline CDR1 and CDR2: ENHRY and SYGVKD. The DNA for the CDR3 is TGTGCCATCGGGCAAGCGGGAGGGCGGGTAGAGACCCAGTACTTC. It specifies CAIGQAGGRVETQYF.

This clonotype was picked up many times. The V call is TRBV2, the J call TRBJ1-5, with D hard to call. The germline CDR1 and CDR2 sequences are SNHLY and FYNNEI. V shed 4 bases and J shed 0 bases, with 7 bases lying between them. This CDR3 contains 14 residues. The CDR3, as DNA: TGTGCCAGCAGTGCGACATTTAGCAATCAGCCCCAGCATTTT. Its protein is CASSATFSNQPQHF.

At least ten counts were recorded for this clonotype. This chain joins TRBV20-1 and TRBJ1-5; no firm D call. The CDR3 consists of 15 residues. V dropped 3 bases and J dropped 2 bases, with 14 bases sitting between them. CDR1 DFQATT and CDR2 SNEGSKA come from the germline V gene (reference sequence). The CDR3 coding sequence is TGCAGTGCTAGCTCTTCGGGGTGGGGCAATCAGCCCCAGCATTTT. Its translation: CSASSSGWGNQPQHF.

The V gene is TRBV20-1, the J gene TRBJ2-5, with 7 bases fitting TRBD1. The trim removed 3 bases at V and 3 bases at J, leaving 7 bases unmatched. Per the germline V gene, CDR1 is DFQATT and CDR2 is SNEGSKA (reference sequence). CDR3 size: 14 residues. Here the CDR3 DNA reads TGCAGTGCTAGGGATCCGGGACAGAAAGAGACCCAGTACTTC. This translates into CSARDPGQKETQYF.

This clonotype occurred many times. The chain recombines TRBV27 with TRBJ2-3, with D unresolved. The germline V gene encodes CDR1 MNHEY and CDR2 SMNVEV (reference sequence). The V gene lost 5 bases and the J gene lost 0 bases, with 3 bases spanning the gap. The CDR3 is 12 amino acids. The CDR3 nucleotides read TGTGCCAGCAGTCCAAGCACAGATACGCAGTATTTT. Protein sequence: CASSPSTDTQYF.

This clonotype came up many times. The J gene is TRBJ2-7, the V gene TRBV7-2; 7 nucleotides match TRBD2. The CDR3 consists of 17 residues. The V and J ends lost 5 bases and 0 bases, in that order; junction bases with no gene match: 13. The germline V gene encodes CDR1 SGHTA and CDR2 FQGNSA. DNA for the CDR3: TGTGCCAGCAGCCAAGGTATCTGGCGGGGGTTCTCCTACGAGCAGTACTTC. The encoded protein is CASSQGIWRGFSYEQYF.